A selection of T cell receptor beta chains follows, all from one sample in a study of cytomegalovirus exposure and HLA in healthy donors. The assay was immunoSEQ multiplex PCR, and TCRdb's table has in-frame clones only and misses some. Among approximately 110,000 clones listed, 70% to 80% were seen once. The sample consisted of PBMCs. The receptors here all came from a female donor in good health and CMV-seropositive. Both conserved end residues are part of each CDR3. Each record gives: V gene, clone size, D gene, CDR3 length, J gene, CDR3 DNA, CDR3 protein. A D gene is named only where the DNA matches it firmly. Size values are once, few and many counts, or a class for expanded clones, and some rows have none.

V: TRBV6-5; size: NA; D: NA; length: 13; J: TRBJ1-5; DNA: TGTGCCAGCAGTATCCAGGGAAGGGAGCCCCAGCATTTT; CDR3: CASSIQGREPQHF
V: TRBV5-4; size: few; D: NA; length: 13; J: TRBJ2-5; DNA: TGTGCCAGCAGCGTAGAATCCTGGGAGACCCAGTACTTC; CDR3: CASSVESWETQYF
V: TRBV7-6; size: NA; D: NA; length: 13; J: TRBJ2-7; DNA: TGTGCCAGCTCGGGACAAGAAGCCTACGAGCAGTACTTC; CDR3: CASSGQEAYEQYF
V: TRBV30; size: NA; D: TRBD2; length: 17; J: TRBJ2-7; DNA: TGTGCCTGGAGTCGGACTAGCGGGAGGTCGACCGCCTACGAGCAGTACTTC; CDR3: CAWSRTSGRSTAYEQYF
V: TRBV9; size: NA; D: TRBD1; length: 15; J: TRBJ1-4; DNA: TGTGCCAGCAGCGCAACAGGGGGCTTAGGGGAAAAACTGTTTTTT; CDR3: CASSATGGLGEKLFF
V: TRBV6-6; size: once; D: TRBD1; length: 15; J: TRBJ2-7; DNA: TGTGCCAGCAGTTACACGGGACAGGGGATGTACGAGCAGTACTTC; CDR3: CASSYTGQGMYEQYF
V: TRBV7-2; size: once; D: NA; length: 13; J: TRBJ1-1; DNA: TGTGCCAGCAGCCGGGTTAAGAACACTGAAGCTTTCTTT; CDR3: CASSRVKNTEAFF
V: TRBV25-1; size: NA; D: TRBD2; length: 16; J: TRBJ2-1; DNA: TGTGCCAGCAGTGCATATACGGGACTAGAGAACAATGAGCAGTTCTTC; CDR3: CASSAYTGLENNEQFF
V: TRBV28; size: NA; D: NA; length: 15; J: TRBJ2-5; DNA: TGTGCCAGCAGTTTAGTCTTTCCCGGCAGGGAGACCCAGTACTTC; CDR3: CASSLVFPGRETQYF
V: TRBV5-1; size: NA; D: TRBD1; length: 16; J: TRBJ2-1; DNA: TGCGCCAGCAGCTACATAATCCGGGACAGGGGTAATGAGCAGTTCTTC; CDR3: CASSYIIRDRGNEQFF
V: TRBV7-2; size: NA; D: NA; length: 14; J: TRBJ2-5; DNA: TGTGCCAGCAGCCCAAACGGGCGGGCGACTACCCAGTACTTC; CDR3: CASSPNGRATTQYF
V: TRBV29-1; size: NA; D: NA; length: 13; J: TRBJ2-5; DNA: TGCAGCGTTGAACAGGGGTCGGTAGAGACCCAGTACTTC; CDR3: CSVEQGSVETQYF
V: TRBV4-3; size: NA; D: NA; length: 15; J: TRBJ1-1; DNA: TGCGCCAGCAGCCAAGACGACAGGATGGGCACTGAAGCTTTCTTT; CDR3: CASSQDDRMGTEAFF
V: TRBV5-1; size: NA; D: NA; length: 17; J: TRBJ2-1; DNA: TGCGCCAGCAGCCTTACGGGAGTAGGACAATCTTACAATGAGCAGTTCTTC; CDR3: CASSLTGVGQSYNEQFF
V: TRBV5-5; size: NA; D: TRBD2; length: 14; J: TRBJ2-1; DNA: TGTGCCAGCCATCGGAGGACTAGCGACAATGAGCAGTTCTTC; CDR3: CASHRRTSDNEQFF
V: TRBV9; size: NA; D: TRBD1; length: 15; J: TRBJ2-2; DNA: TGTGCCAGCAGCCAGGACAGGATTTCTACCGGGGAGCTGTTTTTT; CDR3: CASSQDRISTGELFF
V: TRBV10-2; size: NA; D: NA; length: 12; J: TRBJ2-7; DNA: TGCGCCAGCAGCAAAACTACCCTCGAGCAGTACTTC; CDR3: CASSKTTLEQYF
V: TRBV5-1; size: NA; D: NA; length: 13; J: TRBJ1-1; DNA: TGCGCCAGCCGAGTTAAGGCGGACACTGAAGCTTTCTTT; CDR3: CASRVKADTEAFF
V: TRBV5-1; size: few; D: TRBD2; length: 15; J: TRBJ2-7; DNA: TGCGCCAGCAGCTTACCGGGACTAGCTGTTCCGGAGCAGTACTTC; CDR3: CASSLPGLAVPEQYF
V: TRBV7-9; size: NA; D: TRBD2; length: 17; J: TRBJ2-5; DNA: TGTTCCAGCAGCCATTCTACTAGCGGATTATACCAAGAGACCCAGTACTTC; CDR3: CSSSHSTSGLYQETQYF
V: TRBV19; size: few; D: TRBD1; length: 14; J: TRBJ1-1; DNA: TGTGCCAGTAACCCCCGGCCAGGGGGCACTGAAGCTTTCTTT; CDR3: CASNPRPGGTEAFF
V: TRBV6-4; size: few; D: TRBD2; length: 15; J: TRBJ2-3; DNA: TGTGCCAGCAGTGACTCGCTAGCGGGAGCCGATACGCAGTATTTT; CDR3: CASSDSLAGADTQYF
V: TRBV6-1; size: NA; D: TRBD1; length: 14; J: TRBJ2-7; DNA: TGTGCCAGCACCCGGGACAGGGGGCCCGACGAGCAGTACTTC; CDR3: CASTRDRGPDEQYF
V: TRBV19; size: NA; D: TRBD1; length: 16; J: TRBJ1-5; DNA: TGTGCCAGCACTGCTGACTCCCGCACAGGGGATCAGCCCCAGCATTTT; CDR3: CASTADSRTGDQPQHF
V: TRBV9; size: NA; D: TRBD1; length: 15; J: TRBJ2-1; DNA: TGTGCCAGCAGCGTAGGACAGGGGACGAGTAATGAGCAGTTCTTC; CDR3: CASSVGQGTSNEQFF
V: TRBV7-6; size: NA; D: NA; length: 14; J: TRBJ2-3; DNA: TGTGCCAGCAGCCCTAGCCCCGGCACGGGTACGCAGTATTTT; CDR3: CASSPSPGTGTQYF
V: TRBV23-1; size: NA; D: TRBD1; length: 14; J: TRBJ1-4; DNA: TGCGCCAGCACTCCGGAGACAGGGTATGAAAAACTGTTTTTT; CDR3: CASTPETGYEKLFF
V: TRBV19; size: once; D: TRBD1; length: 13; J: TRBJ2-1; DNA: TGTGCCAGTAGTCGGACAGGGGCTAATGAGCAGTTCTTC; CDR3: CASSRTGANEQFF
V: TRBV6-4; size: NA; D: TRBD2; length: 16; J: TRBJ2-1; DNA: TGTGCCACCAAGACTACTCCGGGACTAGCGGGCAATGAGCAGTTCTTC; CDR3: CATKTTPGLAGNEQFF
V: TRBV30; size: NA; D: NA; length: 13; J: TRBJ2-5; DNA: TGTGCCTGGAGTCTGACAGCGAAAGAGACCCAGTACTTC; CDR3: CAWSLTAKETQYF
V: TRBV25-1; size: NA; D: TRBD2; length: 15; J: TRBJ2-7; DNA: TGTGCCAGCAGTGAAAAACGGGGGGATAACTACGAGCAGTACTTC; CDR3: CASSEKRGDNYEQYF
V: TRBV27; size: NA; D: TRBD2; length: 15; J: TRBJ2-3; DNA: TGTGCCAGCAGTTTATTGACTAGCGGGGGAGATACGCAGTATTTT; CDR3: CASSLLTSGGDTQYF
V: TRBV11-2; size: NA; D: TRBD2; length: 15; J: TRBJ2-1; DNA: TGTGCCAGCAGCTCACCTAGCGGGGGGGCCAATGAGCAGTTCTTC; CDR3: CASSSPSGGANEQFF
V: TRBV5-6; size: NA; D: TRBD1; length: 14; J: TRBJ1-1; DNA: TGTGCCAGCAGCCCGGGACAGAGGAACACTGAAGCTTTCTTT; CDR3: CASSPGQRNTEAFF
V: TRBV5-1; size: NA; D: NA; length: 16; J: TRBJ1-3; DNA: TGCGCCAGCAGCCTTAAATCGTCTGGGGAGGGAAACACCATATATTTT; CDR3: CASSLKSSGEGNTIYF
V: TRBV7-7; size: NA; D: TRBD2; length: 13; J: TRBJ2-3; DNA: TGTGCCACTAGTCAGCGGGGGGGAGATACGCAGTATTTT; CDR3: CATSQRGGDTQYF
V: TRBV7-9; size: NA; D: TRBD2; length: 18; J: TRBJ2-3; DNA: TGTTCCAGCAGCTTCGTCCCGGGACTAGCGGGAGTAGGGGATACGCAGTATTTT; CDR3: CSSSFVPGLAGVGDTQYF
V: TRBV28; size: NA; D: NA; length: 14; J: TRBJ1-4; DNA: TGTGCCAGCAGTTTAACGGGCGGGGCCGAAAAACTGTTTTTT; CDR3: CASSLTGGAEKLFF
V: TRBV5-8; size: NA; D: TRBD1; length: 17; J: TRBJ2-3; DNA: TGTGCCAGCAGCTTGGCGGGCAGGGGGAGCCTCACAGATACGCAGTATTTT; CDR3: CASSLAGRGSLTDTQYF
V: TRBV5-3; size: NA; D: NA; length: 15; J: TRBJ1-5; DNA: TGTGCCAGAAGTATACAGGGTTTTCGCAATCAGCCCCAGCATTTT; CDR3: CARSIQGFRNQPQHF
V: TRBV7-2; size: NA; D: TRBD1; length: 17; J: TRBJ1-2; DNA: TGTGCCAGCAGCTTAGGGGTAGGGACAGGGGCTGGCTATGGCTACACCTTC; CDR3: CASSLGVGTGAGYGYTF
V: TRBV10-3; size: NA; D: NA; length: 15; J: TRBJ1-4; DNA: TGTGCCATCAGTGAGATGGACAGTGGCAATGAAAAACTGTTTTTT; CDR3: CAISEMDSGNEKLFF
V: TRBV15; size: once; D: NA; length: 15; J: TRBJ1-5; DNA: TGTGCCACCAGCCCGCCGGGACTGACAAATCAGCCCCAGCATTTT; CDR3: CATSPPGLTNQPQHF